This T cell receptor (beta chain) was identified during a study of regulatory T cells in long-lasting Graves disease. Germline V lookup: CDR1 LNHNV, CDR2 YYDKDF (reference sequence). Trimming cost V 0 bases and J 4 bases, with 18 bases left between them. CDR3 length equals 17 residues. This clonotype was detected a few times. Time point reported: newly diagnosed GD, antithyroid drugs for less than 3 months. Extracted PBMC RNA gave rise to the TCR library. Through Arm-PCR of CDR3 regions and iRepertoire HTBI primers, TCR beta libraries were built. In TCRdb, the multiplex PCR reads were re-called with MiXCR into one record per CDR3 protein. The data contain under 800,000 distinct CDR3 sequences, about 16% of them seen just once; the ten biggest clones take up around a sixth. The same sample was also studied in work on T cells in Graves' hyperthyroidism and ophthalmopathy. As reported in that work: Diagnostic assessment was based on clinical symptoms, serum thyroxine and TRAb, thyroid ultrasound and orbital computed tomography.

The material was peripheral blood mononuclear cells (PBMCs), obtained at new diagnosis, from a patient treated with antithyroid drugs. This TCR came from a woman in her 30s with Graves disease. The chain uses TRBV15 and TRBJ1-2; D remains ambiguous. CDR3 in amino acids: CATSRDDKGFSPYGYTF. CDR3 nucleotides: TGTGCCACCAGCAGAGATGACAAGGGATTTTCACCCTATGGCTACACCTTC.